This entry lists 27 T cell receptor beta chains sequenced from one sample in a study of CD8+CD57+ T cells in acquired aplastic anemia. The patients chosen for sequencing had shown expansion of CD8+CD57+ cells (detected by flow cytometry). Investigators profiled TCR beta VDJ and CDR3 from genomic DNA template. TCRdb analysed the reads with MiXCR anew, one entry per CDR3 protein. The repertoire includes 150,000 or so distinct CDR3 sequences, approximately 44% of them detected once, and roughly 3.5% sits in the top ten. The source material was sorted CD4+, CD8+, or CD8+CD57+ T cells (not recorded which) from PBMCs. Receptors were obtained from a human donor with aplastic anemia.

CDR3 coding DNA: TGCAGCGTTGAAGGAGCAGGGAAACCCGGGGAGCTGTTTTTT. It translates to CSVEGAGKPGELFF. This rearrangement joins TRBV29-1 to TRBJ2-2; D possibly corresponds to TRBD1 (5 bases). The V end was cut by 1 base, the J end by 6 bases, with 12 bases between. This CDR3 is 14 amino acids long. Germline loops: CDR1 SQVTM, CDR2 ANQGSEA.

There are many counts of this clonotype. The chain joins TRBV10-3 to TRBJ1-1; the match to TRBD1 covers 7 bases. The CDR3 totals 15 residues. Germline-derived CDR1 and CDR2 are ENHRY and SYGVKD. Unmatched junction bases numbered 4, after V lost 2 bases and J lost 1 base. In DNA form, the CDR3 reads TGTGCCATCAGTGAGGGACAGGACGGGAACACTGAAGCTTTCTTT. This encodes CAISEGQDGNTEAFF.

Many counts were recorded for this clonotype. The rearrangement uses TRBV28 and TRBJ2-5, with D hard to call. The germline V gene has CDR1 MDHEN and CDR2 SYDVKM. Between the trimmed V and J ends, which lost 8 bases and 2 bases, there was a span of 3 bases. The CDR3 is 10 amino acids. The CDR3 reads CASSQETQYF. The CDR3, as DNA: TGTGCCAGCTCTCAAGAGACCCAGTACTTC.

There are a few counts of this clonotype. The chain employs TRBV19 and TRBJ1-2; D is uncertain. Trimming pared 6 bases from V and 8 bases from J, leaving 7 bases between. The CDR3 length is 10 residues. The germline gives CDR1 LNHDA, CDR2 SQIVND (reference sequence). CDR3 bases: TGTGCCAGTAGGGCTGGAGGCTACACCTTC. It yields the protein CASRAGGYTF.

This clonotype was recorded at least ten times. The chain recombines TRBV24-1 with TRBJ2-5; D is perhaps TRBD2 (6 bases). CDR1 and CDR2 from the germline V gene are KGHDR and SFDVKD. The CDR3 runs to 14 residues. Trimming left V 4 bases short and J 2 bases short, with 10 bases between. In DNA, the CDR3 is TGTGCCACCAGTGACCCCGGGACTCAAGAGACCCAGTACTTC. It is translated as CATSDPGTQETQYF.

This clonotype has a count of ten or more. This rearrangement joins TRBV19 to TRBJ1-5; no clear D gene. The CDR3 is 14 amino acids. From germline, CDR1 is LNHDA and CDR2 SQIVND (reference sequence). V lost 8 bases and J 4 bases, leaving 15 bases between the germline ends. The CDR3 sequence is CASRFGRPNQPQHF. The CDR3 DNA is TGTGCCAGTCGATTCGGACGGCCAAATCAGCCCCAGCATTTT.

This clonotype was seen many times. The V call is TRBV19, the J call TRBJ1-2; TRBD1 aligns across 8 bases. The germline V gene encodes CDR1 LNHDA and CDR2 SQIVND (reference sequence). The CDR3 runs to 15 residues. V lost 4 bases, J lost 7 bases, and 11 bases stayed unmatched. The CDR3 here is CASSNPDRAGSGYTF. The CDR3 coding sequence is TGTGCCAGTAGTAACCCGGACAGGGCTGGGAGTGGCTACACCTTC.

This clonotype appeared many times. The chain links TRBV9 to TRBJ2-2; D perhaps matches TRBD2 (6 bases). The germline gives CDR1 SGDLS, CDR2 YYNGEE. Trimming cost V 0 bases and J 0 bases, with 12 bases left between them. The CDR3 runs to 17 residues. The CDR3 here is CASSVVLGGANTGELFF. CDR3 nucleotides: TGTGCCAGCAGCGTAGTCTTGGGCGGGGCGAACACCGGGGAGCTGTTTTTT.

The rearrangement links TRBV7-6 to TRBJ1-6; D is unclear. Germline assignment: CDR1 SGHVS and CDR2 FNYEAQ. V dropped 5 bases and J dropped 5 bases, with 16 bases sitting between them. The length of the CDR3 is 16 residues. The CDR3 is CASSLDVPGDNSPLHF. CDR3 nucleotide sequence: TGTGCCAGCAGCCTCGACGTACCTGGCGATAATTCACCCCTCCACTTT.

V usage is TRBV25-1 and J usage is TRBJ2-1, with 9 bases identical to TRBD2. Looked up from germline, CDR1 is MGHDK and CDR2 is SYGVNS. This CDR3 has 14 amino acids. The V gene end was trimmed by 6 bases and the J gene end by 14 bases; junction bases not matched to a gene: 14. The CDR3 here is CASRPLAGSKGKFF. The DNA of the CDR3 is TGTGCCAGCAGACCCCTAGCGGGAAGTAAGGGGAAGTTCTTC. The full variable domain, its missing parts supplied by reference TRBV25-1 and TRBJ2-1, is EADIYQTPRYLVIGTGKKITLECSQTMGHDKMYWYQQDPGMELHLIHYSYGVNSTEKGDLSSESTVSRIRTEHFPLTLESARPSHTSQYLCASRPLAGSKGKFFGPGTRLTVL.

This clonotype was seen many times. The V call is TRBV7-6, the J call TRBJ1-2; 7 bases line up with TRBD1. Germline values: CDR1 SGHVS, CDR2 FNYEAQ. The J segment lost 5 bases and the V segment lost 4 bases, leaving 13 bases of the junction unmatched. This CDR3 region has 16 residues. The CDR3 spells CASSSTGTATGYGYTF. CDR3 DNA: TGTGCCAGCAGCTCCACCGGGACAGCGACGGGATATGGCTACACCTTC.

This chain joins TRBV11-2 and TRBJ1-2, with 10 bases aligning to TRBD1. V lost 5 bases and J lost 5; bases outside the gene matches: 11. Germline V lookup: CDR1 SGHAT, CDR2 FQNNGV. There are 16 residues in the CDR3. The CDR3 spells CASSNAGTGERYGYTF. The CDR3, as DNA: TGTGCCAGCAGCAATGCCGGGACAGGGGAAAGGTATGGCTACACCTTC. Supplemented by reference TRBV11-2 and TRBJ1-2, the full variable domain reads EAGVAQSPRYKIIEKRQSVAFWCNPISGHATLYWYQQILGQGPKLLIQFQNNGVVDDSQLPKDRFSAERLKGVDSTLKIQPAKLEDSAVYLCASSNAGTGERYGYTFGSGTRLTVV.

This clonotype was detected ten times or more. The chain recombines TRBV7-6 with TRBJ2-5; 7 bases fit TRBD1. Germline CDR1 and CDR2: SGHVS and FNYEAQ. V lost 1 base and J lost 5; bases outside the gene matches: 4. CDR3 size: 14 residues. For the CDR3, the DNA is TGTGCCAGCAGCTTAGAGGCGGACAGGGAGACCCAGTACTTC. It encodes CASSLEADRETQYF.

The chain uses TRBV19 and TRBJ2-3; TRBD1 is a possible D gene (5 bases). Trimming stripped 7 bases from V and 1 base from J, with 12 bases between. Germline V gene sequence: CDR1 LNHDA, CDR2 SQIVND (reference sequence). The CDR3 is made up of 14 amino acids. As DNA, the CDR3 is TGTGCCAGTACCCCCAGGGAAGGCACAGATACGCAGTATTTT. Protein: CASTPREGTDTQYF. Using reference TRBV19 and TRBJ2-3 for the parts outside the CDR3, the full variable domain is DGGITQSPKYLFRKEGQNVTLSCEQNLNHDAMYWYRQDPGQGLRLIYYSQIVNDFQKGDIAEGYSVSREKKESFPLTVTSAQKNPTAFYLCASTPREGTDTQYFGPGTRLTVL.

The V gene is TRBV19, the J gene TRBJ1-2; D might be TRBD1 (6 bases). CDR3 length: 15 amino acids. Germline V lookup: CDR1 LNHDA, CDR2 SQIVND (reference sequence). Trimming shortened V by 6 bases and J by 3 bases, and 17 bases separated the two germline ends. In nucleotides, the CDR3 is TGTGCCAGTAGGGCCTCGGGACACGGATACTATGGCTACACCTTC. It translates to CASRASGHGYYGYTF.

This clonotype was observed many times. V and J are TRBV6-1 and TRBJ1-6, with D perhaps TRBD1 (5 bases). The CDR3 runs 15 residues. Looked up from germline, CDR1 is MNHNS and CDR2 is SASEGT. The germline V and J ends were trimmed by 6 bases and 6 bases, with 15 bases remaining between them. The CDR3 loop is CASRDFKGSNSPLHF. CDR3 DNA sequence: TGTGCCAGCAGAGATTTTAAGGGGTCTAATTCACCCCTCCACTTT.

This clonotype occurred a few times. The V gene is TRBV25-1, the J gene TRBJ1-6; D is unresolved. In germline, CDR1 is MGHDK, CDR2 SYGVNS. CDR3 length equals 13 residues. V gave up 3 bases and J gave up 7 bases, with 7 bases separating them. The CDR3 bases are TGTGCCAGCAGTGAGATCGGGAATTCACCCCTCCACTTT. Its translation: CASSEIGNSPLHF.

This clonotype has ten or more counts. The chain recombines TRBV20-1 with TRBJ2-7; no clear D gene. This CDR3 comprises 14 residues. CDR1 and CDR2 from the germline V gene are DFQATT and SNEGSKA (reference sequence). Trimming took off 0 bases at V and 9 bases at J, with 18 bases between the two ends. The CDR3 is CSARDSRPTVGQYV. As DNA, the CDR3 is TGCAGTGCTAGAGATTCACGTCCAACAGTTGGGCAGTACGTC.

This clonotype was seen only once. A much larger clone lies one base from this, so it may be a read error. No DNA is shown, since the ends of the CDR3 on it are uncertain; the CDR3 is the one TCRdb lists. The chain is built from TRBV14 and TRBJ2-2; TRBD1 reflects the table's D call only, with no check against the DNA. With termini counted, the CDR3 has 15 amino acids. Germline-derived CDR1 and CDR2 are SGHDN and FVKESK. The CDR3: CASSQVAGGTGELLF.

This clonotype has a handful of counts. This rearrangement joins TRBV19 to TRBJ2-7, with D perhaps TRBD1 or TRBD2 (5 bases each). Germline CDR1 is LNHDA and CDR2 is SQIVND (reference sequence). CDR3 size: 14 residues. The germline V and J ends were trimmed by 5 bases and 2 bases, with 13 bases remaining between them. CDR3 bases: TGTGCCAGTAGTGACGAGGGGCAGACCTACGAGCAGTACTTC. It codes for CASSDEGQTYEQYF.

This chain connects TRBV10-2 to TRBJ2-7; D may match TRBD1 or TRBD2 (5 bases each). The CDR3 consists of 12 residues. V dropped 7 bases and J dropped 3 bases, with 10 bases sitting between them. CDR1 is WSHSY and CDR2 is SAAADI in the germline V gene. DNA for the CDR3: TGCGCCAGCACGGGGACCGGCTACGAGCAGTACTTC. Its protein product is CASTGTGYEQYF.

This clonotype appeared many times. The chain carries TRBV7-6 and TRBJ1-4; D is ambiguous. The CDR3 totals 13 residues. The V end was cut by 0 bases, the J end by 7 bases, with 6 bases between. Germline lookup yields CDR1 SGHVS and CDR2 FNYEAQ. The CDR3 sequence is CASSLAGGEKLFF. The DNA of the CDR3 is TGTGCCAGCAGCTTAGCGGGAGGTGAAAAACTGTTTTTT.

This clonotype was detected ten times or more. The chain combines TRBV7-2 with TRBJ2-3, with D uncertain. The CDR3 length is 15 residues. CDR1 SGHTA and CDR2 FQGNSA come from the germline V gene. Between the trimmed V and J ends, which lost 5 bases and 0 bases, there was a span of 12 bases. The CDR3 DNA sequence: TGTGCCAGCAGCCGCCCCCCCCCTAGCACAGATACGCAGTATTTT. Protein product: CASSRPPPSTDTQYF.

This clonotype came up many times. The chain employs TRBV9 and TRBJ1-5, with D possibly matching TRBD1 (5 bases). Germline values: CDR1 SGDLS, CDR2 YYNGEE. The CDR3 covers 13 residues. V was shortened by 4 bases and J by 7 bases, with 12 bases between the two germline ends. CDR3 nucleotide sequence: TGTGCCAGCAGCCTGGGACTTCAGCAGCCCCAGCATTTT. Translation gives CASSLGLQQPQHF.

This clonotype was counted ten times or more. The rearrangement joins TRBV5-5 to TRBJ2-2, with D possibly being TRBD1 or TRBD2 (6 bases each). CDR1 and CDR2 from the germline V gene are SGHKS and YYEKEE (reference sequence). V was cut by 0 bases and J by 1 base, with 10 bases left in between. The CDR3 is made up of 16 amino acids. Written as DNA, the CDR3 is TGTGCCAGCAGCTTGGCCGCGGGACAGAACACCGGGGAGCTGTTTTTT. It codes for CASSLAAGQNTGELFF.

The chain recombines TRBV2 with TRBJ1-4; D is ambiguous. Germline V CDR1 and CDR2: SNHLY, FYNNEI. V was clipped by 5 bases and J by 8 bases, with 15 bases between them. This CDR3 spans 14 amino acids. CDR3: CASSREGLREKLFF. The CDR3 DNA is TGTGCCAGCAGTAGGGAGGGTTTACGAGAAAAACTGTTTTTT.

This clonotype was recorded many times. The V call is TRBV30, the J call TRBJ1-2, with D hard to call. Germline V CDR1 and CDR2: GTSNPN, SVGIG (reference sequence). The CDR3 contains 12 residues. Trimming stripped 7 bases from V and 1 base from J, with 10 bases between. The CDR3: CAFYEGNYGYTF. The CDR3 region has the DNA TGTGCCTTTTATGAGGGTAACTATGGCTACACCTTC.